The entry below gives a single T cell receptor (beta chain) sequence along with its context. Clinical history as reported by participants underpinned cohort assignment. Participants classified as exposed had met a COVID-19 case within 2 weeks before study entry. This sample stems from a study of blood T cell repertoires in COVID-19. Study background: From T cells, B-cell-depleted T cells, or PBMCs came the material, which was cDNA or gDNA.

Profiled with immunoSEQ multiplex PCR; TCRdb holds only in-frame clones, not every one. The repertoire holds 270,000 or so clones, 75% to 95% seen once, with about 3% in the top ten. V gave up 5 bases and J gave up 7 bases, with 8 bases separating them. The CDR3 covers 12 residues. The chain carries TRBV12-3 or TRBV12-4 and TRBJ2-2; no clear D. Sequenced sample: PBMCs or T cells enriched from blood (not recorded which). This clonotype originated in a man aged 35-49 years who had been exposed to COVID-19. CDR3 region: CASSTRGGELFF. CDR3 bases: TGTGCCAGCAGTACCCGAGGCGGGGAGCTGTTTTTT.